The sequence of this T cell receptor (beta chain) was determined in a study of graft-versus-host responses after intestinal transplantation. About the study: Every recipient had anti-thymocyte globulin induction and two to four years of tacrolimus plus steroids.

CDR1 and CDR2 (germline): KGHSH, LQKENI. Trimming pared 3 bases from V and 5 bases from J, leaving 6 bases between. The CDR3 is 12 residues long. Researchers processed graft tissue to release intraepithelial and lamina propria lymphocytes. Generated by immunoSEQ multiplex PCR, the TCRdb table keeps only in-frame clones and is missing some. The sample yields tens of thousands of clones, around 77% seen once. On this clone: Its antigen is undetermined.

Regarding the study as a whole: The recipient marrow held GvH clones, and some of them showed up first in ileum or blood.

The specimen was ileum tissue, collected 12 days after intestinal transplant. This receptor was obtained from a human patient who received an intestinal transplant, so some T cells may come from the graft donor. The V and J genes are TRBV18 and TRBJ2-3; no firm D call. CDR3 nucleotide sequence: TGTGCCAGCTCACCTCACGGAGATACGCAGTATTTT. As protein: CASSPHGDTQYF.